This T cell receptor beta chain was recovered during a study of blood T cell repertoires in COVID-19. Trimming took 1 base from V and 1 from J, leaving 16 bases between them. The CDR3 is made up of 17 amino acids. The V gene's germline CDR1 is LNHDA and CDR2 SQIVND (reference sequence). In the original processing: Using reference gene primer amplification, nucleated cell counts were estimated. Sequencing was performed with immunoSEQ multiplex PCR; in TCRdb, only in-frame clones are kept and a portion is missing. D and trimming were read from the DNA, whereas the V and J calls and clone size are those reported in that table. In the table there are under 450,000 clones, 75% to 90% of which are singletons.

The sample taken for sequencing was PBMCs or T cells enriched from blood (not recorded which). The source is a woman aged 45-60 years who had recovered from COVID-19. J is TRBJ1-2 and V is TRBV19; a possible D gene is TRBD1 (6 bases). The CDR3 loop reads CASSIGMTGSGNYGYTF. The CDR3 bases are TGTGCCAGTAGTATAGGGATGACAGGTTCCGGTAACTATGGCTACACCTTC.